Listed below are T cell receptor beta chains from one sample, sequenced in a study. Via MiXCR, TCRdb re-called the 5' RACE reads, giving one row per CDR3 protein. Of tens of thousands of distinct CDR3 sequences listed, more than 25% were seen once; the top ten hold 2% to 2.5%. Material for sequencing was naive CD4+ T cells sorted from blood. Receptors were obtained from a female donor with breast cancer. Each CDR3 is given with its conserved first and last residue. A D gene is named only where the DNA matches it firmly. Clone size is stated in some rows and not others, as once, few, many or a class when expanded.

TRBJ2-2	TRBD1	TRBV20-1	NA	TGCAGTGCTAGATCGAAACAGGGGACCGGGGAGCTGTTTTTT	CSARSKQGTGELFF
TRBJ2-3	TRBD2	TRBV9	many	TGTGCCAGCAGCTACGTGGAAATAGCGGGAGCAGATACGCAGTATTTT	CASSYVEIAGADTQYF
TRBJ2-7	NA	TRBV20-1	few	TGCAGTGCTAATCAGGGCTCCTACGAGCAGTACTTC	CSANQGSYEQYF
TRBJ2-3	NA	TRBV6-4	NA	TGTGCCAGCACAACGGGAGTGGGAGATACGCAGTATTTT	CASTTGVGDTQYF
TRBJ2-2	NA	TRBV6-5	few	TGTGCCACCATGAGGGTGGGGTACACCGGGGAGCTGTTTTTT	CATMRVGYTGELFF
TRBJ2-6	NA	TRBV5-1	NA	TGCGCCAGCAGCTTGTTTCTGGGGGCCAACGTCCTGACTTTC	CASSLFLGANVLTF
TRBJ2-5	TRBD2	TRBV6-5	NA	TGTGCCAGCAGTTACGGCTGGGGGGGAGAAGAGACCCAGTACTTC	CASSYGWGGEETQYF
TRBJ1-2	NA	TRBV12-3/TRBV12-4	NA	TGTGCCAGCACCGCAAGTGCCCCTGGCTACACCTTC	CASTASAPGYTF
TRBJ1-1	NA	TRBV25-1	few	TGTGCCAGCAGTAGGAACACTGAAGCTTCCTTT	CASSRNTEASF
TRBJ2-7	TRBD1	TRBV12-3/TRBV12-4	NA	TGTGCCAGCAGTTCCGGGACAGGGGCAAACGAGCAGTACTTC	CASSSGTGANEQYF
TRBJ2-1	NA	TRBV7-6	NA	TGTGCCAGCAGCTTAGATGGTATTCGAAGCTCCTACAATGAGCAGTTCTTC	CASSLDGIRSSYNEQFF
TRBJ2-3	NA	TRBV9	many	TGTGCCAGCAGCGTAGCGGGTTTTTACACAGATACGCAGTATTTT	CASSVAGFYTDTQYF
TRBJ2-7	TRBD1	TRBV3-1	many	TGTGCCAGCAGCCAGCACACAGGGGGCGAGCAGTACTTC	CASSQHTGGEQYF
TRBJ1-5	NA	TRBV5-6	NA	TGTGCCAGCAGCTCCAGATTTATCAGCAATCAGCCCCAGCATTTT	CASSSRFISNQPQHF
TRBJ1-3	NA	TRBV7-9	few	TGTGCCAGCAGCTTAGTTGCTGGAAACACCATATATTTT	CASSLVAGNTIYF
TRBJ2-2	NA	TRBV30	few	TGTGCCTGGAGAGGGTTTTACACCGGGGAGCTGTTTTTT	CAWRGFYTGELFF
TRBJ1-2	NA	TRBV5-1	few	TGCGCCAGCAGCACCTCGGGCTGGGATGGCTACACCTTC	CASSTSGWDGYTF
TRBJ2-6	TRBD1	TRBV7-8	many	TGTGCCAGCAGCCCCCGGGACAGGGTTTTGTCTGGGGCCAACGTCCTGACTTTC	CASSPRDRVLSGANVLTF
TRBJ1-1	NA	TRBV9	few	TGTGCCAGCAGCGTAGACGGCAGATCGGATTACGCTGAAGCTTTCTTT	CASSVDGRSDYAEAFF
TRBJ2-7	TRBD1	TRBV6-5	NA	TGTGCCAGCACCGTACCGGGACAGACCTACGAGCAGTACTTC	CASTVPGQTYEQYF
TRBJ2-1	TRBD2	TRBV20-1	NA	TGCAGTGCTAGAGATCCCCTACCTCTAGCGGGAGGCCCTAGCTCCTACAATGAGCAGTTCTTC	CSARDPLPLAGGPSSYNEQFF
TRBJ2-7	TRBD1	TRBV7-2	NA	TGTGCCAGCAGCCCGACAGGGCCCTACGAGCAGTACTTC	CASSPTGPYEQYF
TRBJ2-1	NA	TRBV6-2/TRBV6-3	few	TGTGCCAGCAGTTACAAGAGCTCCTACAATGAGCAGTTCTTC	CASSYKSSYNEQFF
TRBJ2-7	TRBD2	TRBV5-1	few	TGCGCCAGCAGCCCCCGGACTAGCGGGTTTTCCTCCTACGAGCAGTACTTC	CASSPRTSGFSSYEQYF
TRBJ1-1	NA	TRBV7-9	few	TGTGCCAGCAGCTATCTTCGCGGGGCCCTAAGGCGCGACACTGAAGCTTTCTTT	CASSYLRGALRRDTEAFF
TRBJ2-7	NA	TRBV6-2/TRBV6-3	NA	TGTGCCAGCAGTGAAAGGGGGGTAGGAGGCTACGAGCAGTACTTC	CASSERGVGGYEQYF
TRBJ2-1	NA	TRBV12-3/TRBV12-4	medium-sized	TGTGCCAGCAGACCGGACAGCACTGAGCAGTTCTTC	CASRPDSTEQFF
TRBJ2-3	NA	TRBV7-3	NA	TGTGCCAGCAGCTATTATTCTAGCACAGATACGCAGTATTTT	CASSYYSSTDTQYF
TRBJ1-2	NA	TRBV6-6	few	TGTGCCAGCAGTTATTCAGGATACTATGGCTACACCTTC	CASSYSGYYGYTF
TRBJ2-1	TRBD2	TRBV5-1	NA	TGCGCCAGCAGCGATAGCGCATCGGGAGGTAATGAGCAGTTCTTC	CASSDSASGGNEQFF
TRBJ2-4	TRBD1	TRBV20-1	many	TGCAGTGCTAGACCCGACAGGGGGAACATTCAGTACTTC	CSARPDRGNIQYF
TRBJ2-7	NA	TRBV5-5	few	TGTGCCAGCAGCATCTACGGGGGATTGCGCCAGTACTTC	CASSIYGGLRQYF
TRBJ2-3	NA	TRBV5-1	NA	TGCGCCAGCAGCTTGGACGTTGCCGGCCGGACGCAGTATTTT	CASSLDVAGRTQYF
TRBJ2-5	TRBD1	TRBV5-5	few	TGTGCCAGCAGCTCGACAGGGGTACGAGAGACCCAGTACTTC	CASSSTGVRETQYF
TRBJ2-1	TRBD1	TRBV12-3/TRBV12-4	few	TGTGCCAGCAGTCCCCCCGGGACAGGTAGTTACAATGAGCAGTTCTTC	CASSPPGTGSYNEQFF
TRBJ1-6	NA	TRBV11-2	few	TGTGCCAGCAGCTTAGGCCCAGGCTATAATTCACCCCTCCACTTT	CASSLGPGYNSPLHF
TRBJ2-7	NA	TRBV21-1	NA	TGTGCCAGCAGGACGTGGCGACGGGACTACGAGCAGTACTTC	CASRTWRRDYEQYF
TRBJ2-7	NA	TRBV18	NA	TGTGCCAGCTCACCCTATACAGGGTACGAGCAGTACTTC	CASSPYTGYEQYF
TRBJ2-1	NA	TRBV5-1	NA	TGCGCCAGCAGCAGCCAGGGGTACTACAATGAGCAGTTCTTC	CASSSQGYYNEQFF
TRBJ1-3	NA	TRBV7-8	many	TGTGCCAGCAGCTGGGGGACGGACCCCTCTGGAAACACCATATATTTT	CASSWGTDPSGNTIYF
TRBJ1-6	TRBD1	TRBV4-1	NA	TGCGCCAGCAGCCATGGGGACAGGCTTACCTCCGATAATTCACCCCTCCACTTT	CASSHGDRLTSDNSPLHF
TRBJ2-3	NA	TRBV4-1	few	TGCGCCAGCAGCTTTGGCGGGGCCCAAGATACGCAGTATTTT	CASSFGGAQDTQYF
TRBJ2-7	NA	TRBV6-5	NA	TGTGCCAGCAGTTACCGGACATCTGGGTCCTACGAGCAGTACTTC	CASSYRTSGSYEQYF
TRBJ1-1	NA	TRBV6-2/TRBV6-3	NA	TGTGCCAGCTCCGAGCTCCGAACTGAAGCTTTCTTT	CASSELRTEAFF
TRBJ1-1	NA	TRBV3-1	NA	TGTGCCAGCAGCCTACCGATGAACACTGAAGCTTTCTTT	CASSLPMNTEAFF
TRBJ2-7	NA	TRBV7-9	few	TGTGCCAGCAGCTTAGTAGTTTACGAGCAGTACTTC	CASSLVVYEQYF
TRBJ2-5	TRBD2	TRBV5-1	few	TGCGCCAGCAGCGCAAGCGGGAGATCTCGGGGAGAGACCCAGTACTTC	CASSASGRSRGETQYF
TRBJ1-2	NA	TRBV20-1	few	TGCAGTGCCAGGAACAGGGAAGGCTACACCTTC	CSARNREGYTF
TRBJ2-5	TRBD2	TRBV5-6	few	TGTGCCAGCAGCTCCCTGACTAGCGGGAGTTGGAAGACCCAGTACTTC	CASSSLTSGSWKTQYF
TRBJ2-1	TRBD2	TRBV28	NA	TGTGCCAGCGGAGCGGGAAGGTACAATGAGCAGTTCTTC	CASGAGRYNEQFF
TRBJ1-1	NA	TRBV7-2	NA	TGTGCCAGCAGCACCAGAAAACTGAACACTGAAGCTTTCTTT	CASSTRKLNTEAFF
TRBJ2-7	TRBD2	TRBV9	few	TGTGCCAGCAGCCCGGGACTAGCGGGAGTCAACGAGCAGTACTTC	CASSPGLAGVNEQYF